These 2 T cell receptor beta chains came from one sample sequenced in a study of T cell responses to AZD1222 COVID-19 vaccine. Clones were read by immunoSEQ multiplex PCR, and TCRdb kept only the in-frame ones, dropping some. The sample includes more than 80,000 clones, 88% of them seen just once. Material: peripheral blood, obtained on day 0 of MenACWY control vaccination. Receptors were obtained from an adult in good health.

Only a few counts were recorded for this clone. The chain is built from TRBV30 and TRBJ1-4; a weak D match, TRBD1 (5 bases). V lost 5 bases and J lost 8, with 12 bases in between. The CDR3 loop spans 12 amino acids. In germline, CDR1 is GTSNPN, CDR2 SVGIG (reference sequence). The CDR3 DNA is TGTGCCTGGGGCAGGGATGGGGAAAAACTGTTTTTT. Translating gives CAWGRDGEKLFF. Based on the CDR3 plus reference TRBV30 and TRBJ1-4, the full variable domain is SQTIHQWPATLVQPVGSPLSLECTVEGTSNPNLYWYRQAAGRGLQLLFYSVGIGQISSEVPQNLSASRPQDRQFILSSKKLLLSDSGFYLCAWGRDGEKLFFGSGTQLSVL.

The CDR3 protein is CASSQLGGVGTEAFF. CDR3 DNA sequence: TGTGCCAGCAGCCAGTTAGGTGGGGTAGGCACTGAAGCTTTCTTT. V is TRBV7-9 and J is TRBJ1-1; D not certain. Trimming left V 5 bases short and J 4 bases short, with 17 bases between. Germline-derived CDR1 and CDR2 are SEHNR and FQNEAQ (reference sequence). The CDR3 is 15 amino acids.